The present T cell receptor beta chain was sequenced within a study of T cell responses to AZD1222 COVID-19 vaccine (dated by TCRdb to the early 2020s). Broadly, across the study: AZD1222 recipients whose second dose came at about 4 weeks and those whose second dose came at about 12 weeks were combined into one group, since spike-specific TCR depth and breadth did not differ between the two schedules. A total of 230 to 250 trial participants underwent TCR sequencing, of whom some 200 had received two doses of AZD1222 and roughly 26 had received two doses of the MenACWY control vaccine. Trial participants were enrolled into age subgroups of 18-55, 56-69 and 70-plus years, which contained about 150, 28 and 57 TCR-sequenced participants, respectively. The paper as a whole reports these results and caveats: In the small 56-69-year group, the increase in depth fell short of significance, most likely because of low power. No day 14 peak-response samples were available, so repertoires were characterized only after the peak T cell response. Conclusions about previously exposed vaccinees are limited because only 6 or 7 AZD1222 recipients were SARS-CoV-2 seropositive at baseline. Participants were mostly white British and included more females than males, and it was suggested by the authors that clonal diversity may have been underestimated. The whole spike protein was spanned by vaccine-associated CD4 TCRs, and dominant responses were seen in regions 160-218 and 743-854. Epitopes outside the regions mutated in the B.1.351 and B.1.1.7 variants were reportedly recognized by nearly half of the unique spike-specific TCRs. After two AZD1222 doses, both the breadth and the depth of spike-specific TCRs were significantly higher than at day 0 and than in MenACWY recipients.

The CDR3 regions of human TCRbeta chains were analyzed by immunosequencing. The authors' pipeline ran thus. Repertoire TCRs were matched against a reference library of SARS-CoV-2-specific TCRs generated with the MIRA antigen-specificity platform. Breadth was defined as the fraction of unique TCRs that were SARS-CoV-2-associated. Depth was defined as the fraction of total T cells that were SARS-CoV-2-associated. Each spike-specific TCR was assigned to its reactive spike region and to a CD4 or CD8 class using the MIRA data. Log10-transformed breadth and depth values were compared by one-way ANOVA with Sidak's multiple comparisons tests. Held by TCRdb, this immuneACCESS table contains in-frame sequences only and omits some clones. Under half of the omission traces to an unresolved V gene where checked; the cause of the rest is unknown. V, J and clone size derive from that table, while D and trimming were established from the DNA sequence. For this sample the table gives 130,000 to 150,000 clones, of which roughly 94% were detected only once. The top ten clones comprise roughly 2% of the sample.

With respect to this clone: Its antigen is still unknown. The input lacks base qualities; no much larger clone sits a single base away.

V gives up 2 bases and J gives up 1 base, and the segment between their germline ends measures 8 bases. From the cysteine through the phenylalanine, the CDR3 covers 14 amino acids. This entry keeps only the CDR3 DNA: 42 bases, framed from base 1. In the germline V gene, CDR1 corresponds to MNHEY and CDR2 to SVGEGT. This specimen's time point label, interpreted: baseline before first vaccination. Vaccinee samples came from UK trials COV001 and COV002, including a single-blind randomized controlled phase 2/3 trial of AZD1222 (ChAdOx1 nCoV-19) in healthy adults. Trial participant PBMC samples were collected at day 0 and day 28 after the second dose for TCRbeta chain sequencing.

Sample: peripheral blood, taken on day 0 of AZD1222 vaccination. This receptor chain uses TRBV6-2 or TRBV6-3 and TRBJ1-1; the D segment could be TRBD1, given 5 matching bases. The source is an adult in good health. The sequenced DNA is TGTGCCAGCAGTTACAGGGGTGGGAACACTGAAGCTTTCTTT. The translation is CASSYRGGNTEAFF.